Listed below are T cell receptor beta chains from one sample, sequenced in a study of identical twins. TCRdb fed the 5' RACE reads into MiXCR, producing one record per CDR3 protein. This sample has 450,000 or so distinct CDR3 sequences, with 11% to 15% found just once. Another study also made use of these data, one on yellow fever vaccine responses in identical twins.

Material for sequencing was CD4+ T cells sorted from blood. The receptors originated from a woman younger than 35 in good health. The CDR3 runs from the conserved cysteine through the conserved F or W. D genes are given only for firm matches. The size of a clone is reported for some rows only, either as once, few or many, or as a class for expanded clones.

CDR3aa: CAWTTTGFGYTF; CDR3nt: TGTGCCTGGACCACGACAGGTTTCGGCTACACCTTC; j_gene: TRBJ1-2; abundance: .; v_gene: TRBV30; d_gene: .
CDR3aa: CASSLDQLNEQFF; CDR3nt: TGTGCCAGCAGCTTGGATCAGTTGAATGAGCAGTTCTTC; j_gene: TRBJ2-1; abundance: many; v_gene: TRBV7-9; d_gene: .
CDR3aa: CASSSVGLGENIQYF; CDR3nt: TGTGCCAGCAGTTCCGTGGGACTTGGGGAAAACATTCAGTACTTC; j_gene: TRBJ2-4; abundance: .; v_gene: TRBV6-5; d_gene: .
CDR3aa: CASSPSGTGRYNEQFF; CDR3nt: TGTGCCAGCAGCCCCTCCGGGACAGGGAGGTACAATGAGCAGTTCTTC; j_gene: TRBJ2-1; abundance: many; v_gene: TRBV3-1; d_gene: TRBD1
CDR3aa: CASSLGLRGAEDTQYF; CDR3nt: TGTGCCAGCAGCTTAGGTTTGCGGGGGGCCGAGGATACGCAGTATTTT; j_gene: TRBJ2-3; abundance: few; v_gene: TRBV7-2; d_gene: TRBD2
CDR3aa: CSARPQLSYEQYF; CDR3nt: TGCAGTGCTAGACCCCAGCTGTCCTACGAGCAGTACTTC; j_gene: TRBJ2-7; abundance: .; v_gene: TRBV20-1; d_gene: .
CDR3aa: CAISGVSGSGADTQYF; CDR3nt: TGTGCCATCAGTGGGGTTAGCGGGAGTGGCGCAGATACGCAGTATTTT; j_gene: TRBJ2-3; abundance: .; v_gene: TRBV10-3; d_gene: TRBD2
CDR3aa: CASSEARRTEAFF; CDR3nt: TGTGCCAGCAGTGAAGCGCGTCGGACTGAAGCTTTCTTT; j_gene: TRBJ1-1; abundance: few; v_gene: TRBV6-1; d_gene: .
CDR3aa: CASSEYERGEQYF; CDR3nt: TGTGCCAGCAGTGAATATGAGAGGGGCGAGCAGTACTTC; j_gene: TRBJ2-7; abundance: .; v_gene: TRBV25-1; d_gene: .
CDR3aa: CASSLGASPFTRELAQETQYF; CDR3nt: TGTGCCAGCAGCTTAGGAGCCTCACCATTCACAAGAGAACTTGCTCAAGAGACCCAGTACTTC; j_gene: TRBJ2-5; abundance: few; v_gene: TRBV11-2; d_gene: .
CDR3aa: CASSKQDGGNNVLTF; CDR3nt: TGTGCCAGCAGCAAACAGGATGGGGGGAACAACGTCCTGACTTTC; j_gene: TRBJ2-6; abundance: many; v_gene: TRBV5-4; d_gene: .
CDR3aa: CASTSGAGRWDQYF; CDR3nt: TGTGCCAGCACCTCGGGGGCCGGGCGTTGGGACCAGTACTTC; j_gene: TRBJ2-5; abundance: .; v_gene: TRBV6-1; d_gene: .
CDR3aa: CASSHGRTLAFHEQYF; CDR3nt: TGTGCCAGCAGCCATGGGAGGACATTGGCTTTCCACGAGCAGTACTTC; j_gene: TRBJ2-7; abundance: .; v_gene: TRBV3-1; d_gene: .
CDR3aa: CASSLAGGMGDTQYF; CDR3nt: TGTGCCAGCAGTTTAGCGGGGGGGATGGGGGATACGCAGTATTTT; j_gene: TRBJ2-3; abundance: many; v_gene: TRBV27; d_gene: TRBD2
CDR3aa: CASRNPPGQGGGEQFF; CDR3nt: TGTGCCAGCAGAAATCCACCGGGACAGGGCGGCGGTGAGCAGTTCTTC; j_gene: TRBJ2-1; abundance: few; v_gene: TRBV11-1; d_gene: TRBD1
CDR3aa: CASSPTDRAVTEAFF; CDR3nt: TGTGCCAGCAGCCCTACGGACAGGGCCGTCACTGAAGCTTTCTTT; j_gene: TRBJ1-1; abundance: .; v_gene: TRBV2; d_gene: TRBD1
CDR3aa: CASSFEAKNIQYF; CDR3nt: TGTGCCAGCAGCTTTGAAGCCAAAAACATTCAGTACTTC; j_gene: TRBJ2-4; abundance: .; v_gene: TRBV7-2; d_gene: .
CDR3aa: CASSSRVGGNQPQHF; CDR3nt: TGTGCCAGCAGTTCCAGGGTGGGCGGCAATCAGCCCCAGCATTTT; j_gene: TRBJ1-5; abundance: .; v_gene: TRBV12-3/TRBV12-4; d_gene: .
CDR3aa: CASSSSARSTDTQYF; CDR3nt: TGTGCCAGCAGCTCGAGTGCCAGGAGCACAGATACGCAGTATTTT; j_gene: TRBJ2-3; abundance: few; v_gene: TRBV7-2; d_gene: .
CDR3aa: CASSPRDRDNGYTF; CDR3nt: TGTGCCAGCAGCCCCCGGGACAGGGATAATGGCTACACCTTC; j_gene: TRBJ1-2; abundance: .; v_gene: TRBV7-9; d_gene: TRBD1
CDR3aa: CASSLEGAWNQPQHF; CDR3nt: TGTGCCAGCAGTTTAGAGGGGGCATGGAATCAGCCCCAGCATTTT; j_gene: TRBJ1-5; abundance: once; v_gene: TRBV28; d_gene: TRBD1
CDR3aa: CASSVAGASGAYTDTQYF; CDR3nt: TGTGCCAGCAGCGTAGCTGGGGCTAGCGGGGCTTACACAGATACGCAGTATTTT; j_gene: TRBJ2-3; abundance: .; v_gene: TRBV9; d_gene: TRBD2
CDR3aa: CASSFTGVPYEQYF; CDR3nt: TGTGCCAGCAGTTTTACAGGTGTCCCCTACGAGCAGTACTTC; j_gene: TRBJ2-7; abundance: .; v_gene: TRBV28; d_gene: .
CDR3aa: CASSLGGTDGSPLHF; CDR3nt: TGTGCCAGCAGCTTAGGGGGCACCGATGGATCCCCCCTCCACTTT; j_gene: TRBJ1-6; abundance: .; v_gene: TRBV11-2; d_gene: .
CDR3aa: CSVEAGSKETQYF; CDR3nt: TGCAGCGTTGAAGCAGGGTCAAAAGAGACCCAGTACTTC; j_gene: TRBJ2-5; abundance: .; v_gene: TRBV29-1; d_gene: .
CDR3aa: CASSSPSRDRGDTQYF; CDR3nt: TGTGCCAGCAGTTCCCCGTCCCGGGACAGGGGAGATACGCAGTATTTT; j_gene: TRBJ2-3; abundance: .; v_gene: TRBV28; d_gene: TRBD1
CDR3aa: CSARGKSSNYGYTF; CDR3nt: TGCAGTGCTAGAGGAAAAAGTAGTAACTATGGCTACACCTTC; j_gene: TRBJ1-2; abundance: .; v_gene: TRBV20-1; d_gene: .
CDR3aa: CASSYGKANYGYTF; CDR3nt: TGTGCCAGCAGTTACGGAAAAGCTAACTATGGCTACACCTTC; j_gene: TRBJ1-2; abundance: many; v_gene: TRBV6-2/TRBV6-3; d_gene: .
CDR3aa: CASSRDRGTSYEQYF; CDR3nt: TGCGCCAGCAGCAGGGACAGGGGCACGTCCTACGAGCAGTACTTC; j_gene: TRBJ2-7; abundance: many; v_gene: TRBV5-1; d_gene: TRBD1
CDR3aa: CSATQTGPHEQYF; CDR3nt: TGCAGTGCTACCCAGACAGGGCCCCACGAGCAGTACTTC; j_gene: TRBJ2-7; abundance: .; v_gene: TRBV20-1; d_gene: TRBD1
CDR3aa: CASVRQGNTEAFF; CDR3nt: TGTGCCAGCGTCCGACAGGGGAACACTGAAGCTTTCTTT; j_gene: TRBJ1-1; abundance: .; v_gene: TRBV28; d_gene: TRBD1
CDR3aa: CASSETGLGANVLTF; CDR3nt: TGTGCCAGCAGCGAAACAGGGCTGGGGGCCAACGTCCTGACTTTC; j_gene: TRBJ2-6; abundance: .; v_gene: TRBV6-1; d_gene: .
CDR3aa: CASRPLGDEKLFF; CDR3nt: TGTGCCAGCCGCCCCCTCGGTGATGAAAAACTGTTTTTT; j_gene: TRBJ1-4; abundance: many; v_gene: TRBV7-2; d_gene: .
CDR3aa: CASSLTRETGYQPQHF; CDR3nt: TGTGCCAGCAGCCTCACCCGGGAGACAGGGTACCAGCCCCAGCATTTT; j_gene: TRBJ1-5; abundance: .; v_gene: TRBV7-8; d_gene: TRBD1
CDR3aa: CASRQGFSYEQYF; CDR3nt: TGTGCCAGCAGACAGGGCTTCTCCTACGAGCAGTACTTC; j_gene: TRBJ2-7; abundance: few; v_gene: TRBV6-1; d_gene: .
CDR3aa: CASSVEVNEQFF; CDR3nt: TGTGCCAGCAGCGTAGAAGTTAATGAGCAGTTCTTC; j_gene: TRBJ2-1; abundance: few; v_gene: TRBV9; d_gene: .
CDR3aa: CATTEGSVQGPQHF; CDR3nt: TGTGCCACCACAGAAGGTAGCGTCCAAGGGCCCCAGCATTTT; j_gene: TRBJ1-5; abundance: few; v_gene: TRBV10-3; d_gene: .
CDR3aa: CASTQRGSNTGELFF; CDR3nt: TGTGCCAGCACCCAGCGGGGATCGAACACCGGGGAGCTGTTTTTT; j_gene: TRBJ2-2; abundance: few; v_gene: TRBV11-2; d_gene: TRBD2
CDR3aa: CASRAPDSYEQYF; CDR3nt: TGTGCCAGCAGGGCACCAGACTCCTACGAGCAGTACTTC; j_gene: TRBJ2-7; abundance: .; v_gene: TRBV28; d_gene: .
CDR3aa: CSARGPGIRETQYF; CDR3nt: TGCAGTGCTAGAGGGCCCGGAATAAGGGAGACCCAGTACTTC; j_gene: TRBJ2-5; abundance: .; v_gene: TRBV20-1; d_gene: .
CDR3aa: CASRSRGTSYEQYF; CDR3nt: TGTGCCAGCAGGTCACGGGGGACCTCCTACGAGCAGTACTTC; j_gene: TRBJ2-7; abundance: few; v_gene: TRBV11-2; d_gene: .
CDR3aa: CSASKAVSTDTQYF; CDR3nt: TGCAGTGCTAGTAAAGCGGTCTCCACAGATACGCAGTATTTT; j_gene: TRBJ2-3; abundance: .; v_gene: TRBV20-1; d_gene: .
CDR3aa: CASSLVSGETQYF; CDR3nt: TGTGCCAGCAGCTTAGTGAGTGGTGAGACCCAGTACTTC; j_gene: TRBJ2-5; abundance: few; v_gene: TRBV7-9; d_gene: .
CDR3aa: CASSYRQGAIGELFF; CDR3nt: TGTGCCAGCAGTTATCGGCAGGGGGCAATCGGGGAGCTGTTTTTT; j_gene: TRBJ2-2; abundance: .; v_gene: TRBV6-5; d_gene: TRBD1
CDR3aa: CASSLVRAAHEQFF; CDR3nt: TGTGCCAGCAGCTTAGTCCGGGCGGCCCATGAGCAGTTCTTC; j_gene: TRBJ2-1; abundance: few; v_gene: TRBV7-9; d_gene: .
CDR3aa: CATSRDGLAGVEQYF; CDR3nt: TGTGCCACCAGCAGAGATGGGCTAGCGGGAGTCGAGCAGTACTTC; j_gene: TRBJ2-7; abundance: few; v_gene: TRBV15; d_gene: TRBD2